This T cell receptor beta chain was observed in a study of T cell responses to AZD1222 COVID-19 vaccine (dated by TCRdb to the early 2020s). With respect to the entire study: AZD1222 recipients with second doses at about 4 weeks or about 12 weeks were pooled, because spike-specific TCR depth and breadth did not differ between schedules. Trial participants were enrolled into age subgroups of 18-55, 56-69 and 70-plus years, which contained 148, 28 and 57 TCR-sequenced participants, respectively. A total of 230 to 250 trial participants underwent TCR sequencing, of whom some 210 received two doses of AZD1222 and about 26 received two doses of the MenACWY control vaccine. Summary of the overall study and its limitations: Because no samples from the day 14 peak response were available, repertoires could be characterized only after the peak T cell response. Participants were mostly white British and included more females than males, and it was suggested by the authors that clonal diversity may have been underestimated. Spike-specific TCR breadth and depth rose significantly after two AZD1222 doses compared with day 0 and with MenACWY recipients. Vaccine-associated CD4 TCRs spanned the whole spike protein, with dominant responses in regions 160-218 and 743-854. Only a handful of AZD1222 recipients were SARS-CoV-2 seropositive at baseline, limiting conclusions about previously exposed vaccinees. The 56-69-year group was small, and its depth increase did not reach significance, likely because of low power. Nearly half of unique spike-specific TCRs reportedly recognized epitopes outside regions mutated in the B.1.351 and B.1.1.7 variants.

Reading the label with the study, this specimen's time point is: baseline before first vaccination. Vaccinee samples were obtained from the UK trials COV001 and COV002, which included a single-blind randomized controlled phase 2/3 trial of AZD1222 (ChAdOx1 nCoV-19) in healthy adults. For TCRbeta chain sequencing, PBMC samples were collected from trial participants at day 0 and at day 28 after the second dose. The CDR3, cysteine through phenylalanine, is 17 amino acids long. CDR3 DNA only is kept here, 51 bases in frame from base 1. The germline V and J ends show losses of 0 bases and 5 bases respectively, and no gene match explains 6 bases of the junction. CDR1 LGHNA and CDR2 YSLEER are derived from the germline V gene. With regard to this clone: The antigen it recognizes is unknown. The record has no base qualities; no much larger clone is one base away.

The CDR3 regions of human TCRbeta chains were analyzed by immunosequencing. The study's processing was this. TCRs in the repertoires were matched against a reference library of SARS-CoV-2-specific TCRs that had been generated with the MIRA antigen-specificity platform. Breadth meant the fraction of unique TCRs that were SARS-CoV-2-associated, whereas depth meant the fraction of total T cells that were SARS-CoV-2-associated. Using the MIRA data, each spike-specific TCR was assigned both to the spike region to which the TCR was reactive and to a CD4 or CD8 class. Log10-transformed breadth and depth values were compared by one-way ANOVA with Sidak's multiple comparisons tests. In its TCRdb copy, this immuneACCESS table keeps in-frame sequences only and misses some clones. Where compared with another copy, unresolved V genes explain less than half of these, and the others have no known cause. The DNA was the basis for D and trimming; V, J and clone size are from that table. The table for this sample lists about 160,000 clones; 85% to 90% of them were counted only once. The ten top clones hold roughly 5.5% of the sample.

This TCR was recovered from an adult in good health. The input for sequencing was peripheral blood, taken on day 0 of AZD1222 vaccination. The sequence links TRBV4-3 to TRBJ1-6; 8 middle bases align to TRBD1. The CDR3 corresponds to CASSQEFGTGDNSPLHF. The DNA sequence reads TGCGCCAGCAGCCAAGAATTTGGGACAGGCGATAATTCACCCCTCCACTTT.